This TCR beta chain was identified in a study of identical twins (dated by TCRdb to between 2015 and 2016). About the investigation overall: To test whether fetal clonotypes persist, this study deep-sequenced TCR alpha and beta repertoires from monozygotic twins, from unrelated adults of various ages, and from cord blood. To rule out contamination, replicate twin experiments were performed at different times with different library preparation protocols. The investigation overall reported the following: Excess twin sharing in beta out-of-frame sequences was weaker because fewer shared sequences lowered the signal-to-noise ratio. Compared with coincidental sharing between unrelated individuals, an excess of low generation-probability sequences was observed among out-of-frame TCR alpha sequences shared between twins. Conclusions relied on cross-sectional statistical analysis, since the same donors could not be followed over many years. Fewer insertions were carried by abundant cord blood beta clonotypes, a similar but weaker trend appeared in young adult naive repertoires, and no such trend appeared in memory repertoires. Out-of-frame TCR alpha sharing in monozygotic twins was systematically underestimated by recombination models, whereas sharing between unrelated individuals was in agreement with the recombination models. Zero-insertion analyses could be partly confounded by invariant T cells such as MAIT and iNKT, although diverse VJ usage argued against such confounding for most clonotypes.

From the cysteine through the phenylalanine, the CDR3 covers 12 amino acids. Of all the DNA, just the CDR3 is kept, 36 bases in frame from base 1. From a lookup of the germline V gene, CDR1 and CDR2 are SQVTM and ANQGSEA. Between the V and J ends, shortened by 3 bases and 8 bases respectively, the junction contains 13 bases. Every donor in the study was a healthy Caucasian. The twin cohort consisted of three pairs of female monozygotic twins, all aged about 18 to 29 years. Peripheral blood mononuclear cells were the source from which RNA for the TCR libraries was isolated. With regard to this clonotype: Its antigen has not been determined. One base away there is no much larger clone; base qualities are not given.

Receptor libraries were prepared by 5' RACE. Sequenced using an Illumina HiSeq 2000. Template switching added a universal primer binding site, and the final cDNA carried a unique molecular identifier that allowed TCR cDNA molecules to be counted accurately. Specific primers in the conserved constant-segment region were used to synthesize first-strand cDNA for TCR alpha and beta chains. To control for contamination, every cDNA library was double barcoded, receiving both a SMART-Mk sample barcode and Illumina barcodes. TruSeq adapter sequences and Illumina sample barcodes were added in two successive PCR steps. The TCR alpha and beta cDNA libraries were sequenced on the Illumina HiSeq platform using custom primers. Per the original workflow: MiGEC processed the raw reads to extract unique molecular identifiers, while MiXCR was used to determine the CDR3 positions. Recombination models were inferred per individual with the repgenHMM and IGoR tools using an EM algorithm. The analysis of shared clonotypes was done with the tcR package in R, with sharing normalized by the product of cloneset sizes. To study raw recombination free of thymic and clonal selection effects, out-of-frame nonproductive sequences were analyzed. TCRdb reprocessed the public reads (quality trimming at Q25 with fastp, clone calling with MiXCR) and kept in-frame beta chains. Rows with a matching CDR3 protein are joined into one entry that keeps the most common DNA and genes. These V and J calls are TCRdb output, not the study's own analysis. Across this sample there are fewer than 900,000 distinct CDR3 sequences, with 15% to 20% seen only once. The ten largest clones add up to roughly 13% of the sample.

The same data also contributed to another study, on T cells expressing NK-cell markers. The second study, in turn, reports: Three sorted T-cell subsets (CD3+CD56+NKG2C+, CD3+CD56+NKG2C- and CD3+CD56-NKG2C+) from fewer than 10 donors had their TCR beta-chain repertoires profiled. Of the eight sequenced donors, seven were found to be HCMV-seropositive and one was found to be HCMV-seronegative. To restrict sorting to alphabetaTCR-expressing T cells, an anti-gammadeltaTCR antibody was added in several experiments. In 5 to 7 donors, the dominant CD3+CD56+NKG2C+ clonotypes ranked among the top 10 CD8+ clonotypes, making up 1.0-7.0% of CD8+ T cells. Those dominant clonotypes were again the most abundant among CD3+CD56-NKG2C+ cells in a few donors, at about 28.3-60.1%. It remained unclear whether the expanded NKG2C-expressing T cell clones were specific for HCMV antigens. Randomly selected healthy volunteers, three men and five women, were used as the eight sequenced donors. HCMV serostatus was determined by detecting HCMV-specific IgG in serum with a commercial ELISA kit. For several donors, bulk peripheral blood T-cell repertoires were also sequenced from unsorted PBMC. Reads were demultiplexed and grouped by UMI with MIGEC, and clonotypes were assembled and quantified with MiTCR. To remove erroneous sequences, TCR cDNA sequences were retained only when supported by two or more reads. The tcR package was used for downstream repertoire analysis, with clonotypes matched between fractions based on CDR3 nucleotide sequence plus V segment. VDJmatch was used to annotate antigen specificity against VDJdb, with one amino acid substitution in CDR3 permitted.

This chain joins TRBV29-1 to TRBJ1-2; the D gene is not confidently resolved. Source material: PBMCs. This receptor was obtained from a young woman in good health. The CDR3 reads CSVDLLSSGYTF. The bases read TGCAGCGTTGACCTACTATCGTCCGGCTACACCTTC.